This T cell receptor (beta chain) was recovered during a study of T cell clonotyping in hematopoietic cell transplantation. General study points: No sorting was done, leaving CD4 and CD8 contributions mixed. Pathologically expanded recipient clonotypes increased progressively from day 30 to day 180 as diversity fell. Higher Inverse Simpson Index values in graft donor and pretransplant recipient predicted broader posttransplant TCR diversity.

Repertoires were generated with immunoSEQ multiplex PCR, while TCRdb's copy carries only in-frame clones and drops some. The sample includes about 70,000 clones, roughly 93% of them seen just once. Notes on this clone: Its antigen remains unknown.

The V gene lost 2 bases and the J gene lost 9 bases, with 8 bases spanning the gap. Germline V gene data show CDR1 as MNHEY and CDR2 as SVGAGI. CDR3 length equals 12 residues. This clonotype was sampled from a man aged 45-65 years in good health. Some clones in this sample may be carry-over from other donors' samples. The chain carries TRBV6-5 and TRBJ1-5; weak D call: TRBD1 (5 bases). The sequenced material came from peripheral blood mononuclear cells. Here the CDR3 DNA reads TGTGCCAGCAGTTACCCGGGGGGGCCCCAGCATTTT. Its protein product is CASSYPGGPQHF.